The rows below give T cell receptor beta chains drawn from one sample of a study of blood T cell repertoires in COVID-19. TCRdb keeps only in-frame clones here, not all; method: immunoSEQ multiplex PCR. Here the sample spans about 240,000 clones, about nine tenths being singletons. The source material was peripheral blood. The receptors shown here come from a man in his sixties who had recovered from COVID-19. The CDR3 runs from the conserved cysteine through the conserved F or W. A D gene is named only where the DNA matches it firmly. The listing skips clone size in some rows; elsewhere it reads once, few, many or a size class.

clone size	CDR3 length	V gene	J gene	D gene	CDR3 protein	CDR3 DNA
NA	17	TRBV9	TRBJ2-1	TRBD2	CASSPPPSSGGPGEQFF	TGTGCCAGCAGCCCTCCCCCGTCTAGCGGGGGCCCCGGGGAGCAGTTCTTC
NA	13	TRBV19	TRBJ2-2	NA	CASTLQGRAPMFF	TGTGCCAGTACCCTCCAGGGCCGGGCCCCGATGTTTTTT
few	17	TRBV9	TRBJ2-2	NA	CASSPGRDTSNTGELFF	TGTGCCAGCAGCCCCGGCCGGGACACATCGAACACCGGGGAGCTGTTTTTT
NA	16	TRBV30	TRBJ1-5	NA	CAWSATGKGGNQPQHF	TGTGCCTGGAGTGCTACAGGGAAAGGGGGCAATCAGCCCCAGCATTTT
NA	15	TRBV6-1	TRBJ1-1	NA	CASSDPGSFPAEAFF	TGTGCCAGCAGTGACCCCGGGTCCTTTCCAGCTGAAGCTTTCTTT
NA	14	TRBV1	TRBJ2-7	NA	CTSSHHEGSYEQYF	TGCACCAGCAGCCATCATGAGGGCTCCTACGAGCAGTACTTC
NA	15	TRBV10-2	TRBJ2-1	NA	CASSSTGRPYNEQFF	TGCGCCAGCAGTTCGACAGGGAGGCCCTACAATGAGCAGTTCTTC
NA	20	TRBV3-1/TRBV3-2	TRBJ2-6	NA	CASSQEYRVGVNSGANVLTF	TGTGCCAGCAGCCAAGAATACAGGGTAGGGGTCAACTCTGGGGCCAACGTCCTGACTTTC
NA	16	TRBV18	TRBJ2-1	NA	CASSPFHGGTYNEQFF	TGTGCCAGCTCACCGTTCCACGGGGGAACCTACAATGAGCAGTTCTTC
NA	17	TRBV11-2	TRBJ2-2	NA	CASTYKLGRPNTGELFF	TGTGCCAGCACCTATAAGTTGGGGAGGCCGAACACCGGGGAGCTGTTTTTT
NA	15	TRBV5-1	TRBJ1-6	NA	CASTPEGGYNSPLHF	TGCGCCAGCACCCCAGAGGGAGGCTATAATTCACCCCTCCACTTT
NA	14	TRBV7-9	TRBJ1-2	TRBD1	CASSLTGADYGYTF	TGTGCCAGCAGCTTAACAGGGGCTGACTATGGCTACACCTTC
NA	15	TRBV7-2	TRBJ1-2	TRBD1	CASSQGAGTGYGYTF	TGTGCCAGCAGCCAAGGGGCCGGGACAGGGTATGGCTACACCTTC
NA	17	TRBV3-1/TRBV3-2	TRBJ2-1	TRBD2	CASSMREIAGGSDEQFF	TGTGCCAGCAGCATGCGAGAGATAGCGGGGGGGAGTGATGAGCAGTTCTTC
NA	15	TRBV25-1	TRBJ2-6	TRBD1	CASSAQGGGANVLTF	TGTGCCAGCAGCGCACAGGGGGGTGGGGCCAACGTCCTGACTTTC
NA	17	TRBV10-2	TRBJ2-3	NA	CASSESQGEDWADTQYF	TGCGCCAGCAGTGAGTCCCAGGGGGAGGATTGGGCAGATACGCAGTATTTT
NA	15	TRBV6-5	TRBJ2-2	TRBD1	CASTGGTGTPGELFF	TGTGCCAGCACCGGAGGGACAGGGACTCCCGGGGAGCTGTTTTTT
few	11	TRBV15	TRBJ1-6	NA	CATRVESPLHF	TGTGCCACCAGAGTAGAGTCACCCCTCCACTTT
NA	14	TRBV7-2	TRBJ2-7	TRBD1	CASSSGQDSYEQYF	TGTGCCAGCAGCAGTGGACAGGATTCCTACGAGCAGTACTTC
NA	14	TRBV9	TRBJ1-2	NA	CASSGRATVYGYTF	TGTGCCAGCAGCGGGAGGGCCACCGTCTATGGCTACACCTTC
NA	15	TRBV5-1	TRBJ2-2	NA	CASSPEGPNTGELFF	TGCGCCAGCAGCCCAGAGGGCCCGAACACCGGGGAGCTGTTTTTT
NA	14	TRBV7-9	TRBJ1-3	NA	CATSREPSGNTIYF	TGTGCCACCTCCAGGGAACCGTCTGGAAACACCATATATTTT
NA	14	TRBV7-9	TRBJ2-3	NA	CASSPGQRVDTQYF	TGTGCCAGCAGCCCGGGACAGCGGGTAGATACGCAGTATTTT
few	16	TRBV21-1	TRBJ2-2	NA	CASSTRRTINTGELFF	TGTGCCAGCAGCACCCGACGGACTATAAACACCGGGGAGCTGTTTTTT
NA	14	TRBV27	TRBJ1-2	NA	CASSPSTGIYGYTF	TGTGCCAGCAGTCCGTCGACAGGTATCTATGGCTACACCTTC
NA	15	TRBV10-2	TRBJ2-3	TRBD2	CASSPAGGVTDTQYF	TGCGCCAGCAGTCCGGCGGGGGGGGTGACAGATACGCAGTATTTT
NA	13	TRBV5-1	TRBJ2-7	NA	CASRQGSSYEQYF	TGCGCCAGCAGACAGGGCAGCTCCTACGAGCAGTACTTC
NA	13	TRBV12-3/TRBV12-4	TRBJ1-2	TRBD1	CASSSTGDYGYTF	TGTGCCAGCAGTTCAACAGGGGACTATGGCTACACCTTC
few	14	TRBV6-5	TRBJ1-5	NA	CATTGQYSNQPQHF	TGTGCCACTACCGGACAGTATAGCAATCAGCCCCAGCATTTT
NA	13	TRBV5-1	TRBJ2-1	NA	CASSLAIRDEQFF	TGCGCCAGCAGCTTGGCCATTCGGGATGAGCAGTTCTTC
NA	16	TRBV6-8	TRBJ2-5	TRBD2	CASSRRTSGGGETQYF	TGTGCCAGCAGCCGTCGGACTAGCGGGGGGGGAGAGACCCAGTACTTC
NA	10	TRBV20-1	TRBJ1-2	NA	CSAAEDGYTF	TGCAGTGCCGCGGAGGATGGCTACACCTTC
NA	12	TRBV12-3/TRBV12-4	TRBJ2-3	TRBD1	CASSPDRATQYF	TGTGCCAGCAGTCCCGACAGGGCTACGCAGTATTTT
NA	16	TRBV7-7	TRBJ2-2	NA	CASSLRGPSNTGELFF	TGTGCCAGCAGCTTACGGGGTCCCTCGAACACCGGGGAGCTGTTTTTT
NA	17	TRBV5-4	TRBJ2-5	TRBD2	CASSHSGGAVGLETQYF	TGTGCCAGCAGCCACTCCGGGGGGGCGGTCGGGTTGGAGACCCAGTACTTC
NA	17	TRBV13	TRBJ2-5	TRBD2	CASNLNPGLAGGKTQYF	TGTGCCAGCAATCTCAACCCCGGACTAGCGGGGGGTAAGACCCAGTACTTC
once	14	TRBV19	TRBJ2-7	TRBD1	CASSMATGGYEQYF	TGTGCCAGTAGTATGGCGACAGGGGGCTACGAGCAGTACTTC
NA	14	TRBV7-6	TRBJ1-1	NA	CASSLLAMNTEAFF	TGTGCCAGCAGCTTATTAGCTATGAACACTGAAGCTTTCTTT
NA	16	TRBV2	TRBJ1-4	NA	CASSEAHQGPNEKLFF	TGTGCCAGCAGTGAAGCGCACCAGGGCCCTAATGAAAAACTGTTTTTT
NA	15	TRBV3-1/TRBV3-2	TRBJ2-1	NA	CASSQKGRRESEQFF	TGTGCCAGCAGCCAGAAGGGGAGGAGGGAAAGTGAGCAGTTCTTC
NA	14	TRBV5-5	TRBJ2-5	NA	CASSANTGLETQYF	TGTGCCAGCAGCGCGAACACAGGGTTGGAGACCCAGTACTTC
once	12	TRBV29-1	TRBJ1-2	NA	CSVEVRNYGYTF	TGCAGCGTTGAAGTCAGGAACTATGGCTACACCTTC
NA	13	TRBV5-4	TRBJ2-7	NA	CASSLWGPYEQYF	TGTGCCAGCAGCTTATGGGGCCCCTACGAGCAGTACTTC